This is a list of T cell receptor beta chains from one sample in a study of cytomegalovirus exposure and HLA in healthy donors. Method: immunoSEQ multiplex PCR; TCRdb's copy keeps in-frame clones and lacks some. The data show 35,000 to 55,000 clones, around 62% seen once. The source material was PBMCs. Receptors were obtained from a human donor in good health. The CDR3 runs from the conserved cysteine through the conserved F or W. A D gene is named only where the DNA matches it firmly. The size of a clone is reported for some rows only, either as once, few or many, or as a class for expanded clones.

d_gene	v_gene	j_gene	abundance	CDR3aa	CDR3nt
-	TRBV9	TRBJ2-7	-	CASSVGQSNYEQYF	TGTGCCAGCAGCGTAGGACAGAGCAACTACGAGCAGTACTTC
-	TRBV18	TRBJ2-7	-	CASSRAGTLYEQYF	TGTGCCAGCTCACGGGCGGGTACCCTCTACGAGCAGTACTTC
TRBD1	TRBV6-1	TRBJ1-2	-	CASSEYRQGNYGYTF	TGTGCCAGCAGTGAATATAGACAGGGAAACTATGGCTACACCTTC
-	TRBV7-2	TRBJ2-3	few	CASSYYRGRGTTDTQYF	TGTGCCAGCAGCTACTACAGGGGTCGGGGGACGACAGATACGCAGTATTTT
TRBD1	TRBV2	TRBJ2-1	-	CASSLYRPGTGADEQFF	TGTGCCAGCAGTCTCTATCGTCCCGGGACAGGGGCCGATGAGCAGTTCTTC
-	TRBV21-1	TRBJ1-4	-	CASSEREKLFF	TGTGCCAGCAGCGAGAGGGAAAAACTGTTTTTT
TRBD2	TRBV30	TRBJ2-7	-	CAWSRQGLAGGSGSYEQYF	TGTGCCTGGAGTAGACAGGGACTAGCGGGGGGATCGGGCTCCTACGAGCAGTACTTC
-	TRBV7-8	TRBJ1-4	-	CASSAGGGDEKLFF	TGTGCCAGCAGCGCCGGGGGGGGTGACGAAAAACTGTTTTTT
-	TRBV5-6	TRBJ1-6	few	CASSLRAKRYNSPLHF	TGTGCCAGCAGCCTCAGGGCGAAAAGGTATAATTCACCCCTCCACTTT
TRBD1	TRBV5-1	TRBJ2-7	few	CASRTGVGEQYF	TGCGCCAGCAGGACAGGGGTCGGCGAGCAGTACTTC
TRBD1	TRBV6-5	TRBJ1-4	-	CASRAGQGLEEKLFF	TGTGCCAGCAGGGCGGGACAGGGGTTAGAGGAAAAACTGTTTTTT
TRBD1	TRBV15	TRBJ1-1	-	CATSLDRGISTEAFF	TGTGCCACCAGCCTGGACAGGGGAATCTCCACTGAAGCTTTCTTT
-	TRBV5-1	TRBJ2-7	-	CASSFGTSLSYEQYF	TGCGCCAGCAGCTTCGGGACAAGTCTTTCCTACGAGCAGTACTTC
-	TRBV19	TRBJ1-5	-	CAASSPTPRLGQPQHF	TGTGCTGCCAGTAGTCCCACCCCTCGACTTGGGCAGCCCCAGCATTTT
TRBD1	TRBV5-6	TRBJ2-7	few	CASSWGQGTGEQYF	TGTGCCAGCAGCTGGGGACAGGGGACTGGCGAGCAGTACTTC
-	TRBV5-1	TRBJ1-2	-	CASSPGTIFYGYTF	TGCGCCAGCAGCCCCGGGACAATCTTCTACGGCTACACCTTC
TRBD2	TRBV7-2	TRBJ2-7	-	CASSTSGGPYYEQYF	TGTGCCAGCAGCACTAGCGGGGGACCCTACTACGAGCAGTACTTC
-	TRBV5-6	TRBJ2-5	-	CASSLIAGKETQYF	TGTGCCAGCAGCTTGATTGCAGGGAAAGAGACCCAGTACTTC
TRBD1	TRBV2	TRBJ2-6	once	CASSPGRQGAAGANVLTF	TGTGCCAGCAGCCCGGGGCGGCAGGGGGCGGCCGGGGCCAACGTCCTGACTTTC
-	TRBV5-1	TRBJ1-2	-	CASSLSGQVNYGYTF	TGCGCCAGCAGCTTGTCGGGACAAGTCAACTATGGCTACACCTTC
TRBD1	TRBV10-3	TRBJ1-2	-	CAISGGTGEYGYTF	TGTGCCATCAGTGGAGGGACAGGGGAATATGGCTACACCTTC
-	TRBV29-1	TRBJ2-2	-	CSVSRSGLSTGELFF	TGCAGCGTTAGTAGGTCAGGGTTGAGCACCGGGGAGCTGTTTTTT
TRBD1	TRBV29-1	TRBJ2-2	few	CSVRWDRITGELFF	TGCAGCGTAAGATGGGACAGAATTACCGGGGAGCTGTTTTTT
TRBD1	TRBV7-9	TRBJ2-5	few	CASSQIRDSETQYF	TGTGCCAGCAGCCAAATCCGGGACAGTGAGACCCAGTACTTC
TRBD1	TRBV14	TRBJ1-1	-	CASSQGDRGEAFF	TGTGCCAGCAGCCAAGGAGACAGGGGTGAAGCTTTCTTT
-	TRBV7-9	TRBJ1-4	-	CASSLGWGEKLFF	TGTGCCAGCAGCTTAGGTTGGGGCGAAAAACTGTTTTTT
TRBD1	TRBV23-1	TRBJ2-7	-	CASSQSGPRGSPEQYF	TGCGCCAGCAGTCAATCCGGTCCCAGGGGGTCTCCTGAGCAGTACTTC
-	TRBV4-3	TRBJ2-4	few	CASSQEYRGSPNIQYF	TGCGCCAGCAGCCAAGAATATCGGGGATCTCCAAACATTCAGTACTTC
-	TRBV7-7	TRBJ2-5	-	CASSFAGETQYF	TGTGCCAGCAGCTTCGCAGGGGAGACCCAGTACTTC
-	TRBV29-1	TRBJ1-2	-	CSGAPTGPYGYTF	TGCAGCGGAGCCCCAACAGGGCCCTATGGCTACACCTTC
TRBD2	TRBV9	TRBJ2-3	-	CASSVLAGGTDTQYF	TGTGCCAGCAGCGTACTAGCGGGCGGAACAGATACGCAGTATTTT
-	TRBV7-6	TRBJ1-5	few	CASSLTGQGNQPQHF	TGTGCCAGCAGCTTAACCGGGCAGGGGAATCAGCCCCAGCATTTT
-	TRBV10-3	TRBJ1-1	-	CAISEFLVGAPEAFF	TGTGCCATCAGTGAGTTTTTGGTGGGCGCCCCTGAAGCTTTCTTT
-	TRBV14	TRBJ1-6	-	CASSQGTAYSPLHF	TGTGCCAGCAGCCAAGGTACAGCTTATTCACCCCTCCACTTT
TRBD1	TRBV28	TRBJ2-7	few	CASSNPGQRTYEQYF	TGTGCCAGCAGTAACCCGGGACAGCGAACCTACGAGCAGTACTTC
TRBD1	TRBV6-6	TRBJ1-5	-	CASSTQGADNQPQHF	TGTGCCAGCAGCACACAGGGGGCGGACAATCAGCCCCAGCATTTT
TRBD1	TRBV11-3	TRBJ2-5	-	CASSRGTGGEETQYF	TGTGCCAGCAGCCGGGGGACAGGAGGGGAAGAGACCCAGTACTTC
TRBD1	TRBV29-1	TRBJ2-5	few	CSVGQGQETQYF	TGCAGCGTCGGACAGGGACAAGAGACCCAGTACTTC
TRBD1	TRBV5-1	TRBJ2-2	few	CASSPGTGMFGGELFF	TGCGCCAGCAGCCCAGGGACAGGGATGTTTGGCGGGGAGCTGTTTTTT
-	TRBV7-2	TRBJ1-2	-	CASSVNRVWGYTF	TGTGCCAGCAGCGTAAACAGGGTGTGGGGCTACACCTTC
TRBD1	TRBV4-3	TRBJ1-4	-	CASSQDPSQGSSTNEKLFF	TGCGCCAGCAGCCAAGATCCCTCACAGGGGTCGAGTACTAATGAAAAACTGTTTTTT
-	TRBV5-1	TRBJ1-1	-	CASSLGRQPMNTEAFF	TGCGCCAGCAGCCTAGGTAGACAGCCCATGAACACTGAAGCTTTCTTT
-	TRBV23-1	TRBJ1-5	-	CASSQSRDLSNQPQHF	TGCGCCAGCAGTCAATCTCGGGATCTGAGCAATCAGCCCCAGCATTTT
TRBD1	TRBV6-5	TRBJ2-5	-	CASRGQGRWTQYF	TGTGCCAGCAGGGGACAGGGACGCTGGACCCAGTACTTC
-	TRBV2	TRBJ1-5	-	CASSLYSNQPQHF	TGTGCCAGCAGTCTTTATAGCAATCAGCCCCAGCATTTT
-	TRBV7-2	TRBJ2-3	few	CASSVRRDTQYF	TGTGCCAGCAGCGTGCGCAGGGATACGCAGTATTTT
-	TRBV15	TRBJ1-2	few	CATSRDLLADYGYTF	TGTGCCACCAGCAGAGATCTACTGGCGGACTATGGCTACACCTTC
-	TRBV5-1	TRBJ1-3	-	CASSSTGLSGNTIYF	TGCGCCAGCAGCTCAACAGGGCTCTCTGGAAACACCATATATTTT
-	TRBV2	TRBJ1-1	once	CASSGRQDTEAFF	TGTGCCAGCAGTGGACGACAGGACACTGAAGCTTTCTTT
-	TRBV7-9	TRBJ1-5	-	CASSFEGVNQPQHF	TGTGCCAGCAGCTTCGAGGGGGTCAATCAGCCCCAGCATTTT
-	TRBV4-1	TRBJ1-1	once	CASSQVGREAFF	TGCGCCAGCAGCCAAGTGGGGCGTGAAGCTTTCTTT
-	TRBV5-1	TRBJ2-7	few	CASSLGQGRIDEQYF	TGCGCCAGCAGCTTGGGCCAGGGAAGAATTGATGAGCAGTACTTC
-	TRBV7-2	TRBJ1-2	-	CASSSDRDDYGYTF	TGTGCCAGCAGCTCAGACAGAGACGACTATGGCTACACCTTC
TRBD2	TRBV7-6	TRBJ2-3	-	CASSPTSGYTDTQYF	TGTGCCAGCAGCCCCACTAGCGGGTACACAGATACGCAGTATTTT
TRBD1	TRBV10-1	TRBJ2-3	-	CASSRGQGATDTQYF	TGCGCCAGCAGCCGAGGACAGGGAGCCACAGATACGCAGTATTTT
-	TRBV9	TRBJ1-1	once	CASSASTGNEAFF	TGTGCCAGCAGCGCCTCGACAGGAAATGAAGCTTTCTTT
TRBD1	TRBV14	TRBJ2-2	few	CASSQRTGVISGELFF	TGTGCCAGCAGCCAAAGGACAGGGGTGATTTCTGGGGAGCTGTTTTTT